This TCR beta chain was profiled in a study of T cell changes during pregnancy in multiple sclerosis. TCRdb's table, derived via immunoSEQ multiplex PCR, lists solely in-frame clones and lacks some. The sample contains over 80,000 clones, 75% to 95% of which appear only once. Unmatched junction bases numbered 5, after V lost 7 bases and J lost 0 bases. The length of the CDR3 is 15 residues. Germline values: CDR1 MNHNS, CDR2 SASEGT. This specimen consisted of peripheral blood, obtained in the second trimester of pregnancy. This chain uses TRBV6-1 with TRBJ1-4; the match to TRBD1 covers 7 bases. This sequence originates from a female donor in good health, enrolled as a control in a pregnancy study. The DNA of the CDR3 is TGTGCCAGCAACGCAGGGGGAGCAACTAATGAAAAACTGTTTTTT. Its protein product is CASNAGGATNEKLFF.